This T cell receptor (beta chain) is drawn from a study of control samples from healthy donors and cancer patients. This table comes from immunoSEQ multiplex PCR, and its TCRdb copy is limited to in-frame clones, with some not included. The data show about 170,000 clones, approximately 91% seen once. V lost 1 base and J lost 1; bases outside the gene matches: 12. The CDR3 runs to 19 residues. CDR1 and CDR2 (germline): SGHRS, YFSETQ. The TCR originated in a woman in her thirties or forties in good health. The material sequenced was blood. This chain joins TRBV5-1 and TRBJ2-2, with 8 bases that match TRBD1. In DNA form, the CDR3 reads TGCGCCAGCAGCTTGTTTCAGATTCGGGGGACAGGGAACACCGGGGAGCTGTTTTTT. Translating it yields CASSLFQIRGTGNTGELFF.